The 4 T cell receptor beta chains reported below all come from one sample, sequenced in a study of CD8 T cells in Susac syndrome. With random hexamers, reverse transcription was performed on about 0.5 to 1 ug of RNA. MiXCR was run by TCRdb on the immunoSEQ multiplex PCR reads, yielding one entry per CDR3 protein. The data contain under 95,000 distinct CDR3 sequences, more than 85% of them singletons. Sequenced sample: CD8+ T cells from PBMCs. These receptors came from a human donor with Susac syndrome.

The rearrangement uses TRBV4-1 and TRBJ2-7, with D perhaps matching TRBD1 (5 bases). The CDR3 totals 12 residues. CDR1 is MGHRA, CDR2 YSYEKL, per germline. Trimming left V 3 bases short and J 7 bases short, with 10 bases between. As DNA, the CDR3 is TGCGCCAGCAGCCAGGAAGCAGGGGAGCAGTACTTC. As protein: CASSQEAGEQYF.

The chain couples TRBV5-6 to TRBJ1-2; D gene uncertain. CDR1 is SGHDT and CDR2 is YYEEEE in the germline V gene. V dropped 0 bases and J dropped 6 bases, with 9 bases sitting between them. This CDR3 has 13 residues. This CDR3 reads CASSLGGVHGYTF. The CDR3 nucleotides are TGTGCCAGCAGCTTGGGCGGGGTACATGGCTACACCTTC.

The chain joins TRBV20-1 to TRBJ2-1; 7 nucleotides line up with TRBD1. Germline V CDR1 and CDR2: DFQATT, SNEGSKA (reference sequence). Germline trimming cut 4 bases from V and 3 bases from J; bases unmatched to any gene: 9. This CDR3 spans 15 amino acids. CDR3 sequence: CSAILTGIFYNEQFF. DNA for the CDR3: TGCAGTGCTATTCTGACAGGGATTTTCTACAATGAGCAGTTCTTC.

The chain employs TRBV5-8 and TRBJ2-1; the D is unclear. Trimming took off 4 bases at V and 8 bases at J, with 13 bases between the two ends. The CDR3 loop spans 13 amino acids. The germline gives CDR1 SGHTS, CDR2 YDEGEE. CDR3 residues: CASSEEPPDEQFF. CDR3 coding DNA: TGTGCCAGCAGCGAGGAACCCCCCGATGAGCAGTTCTTC.